This entry features one TCR beta chain sequence. The data are from a study of T cell changes during pregnancy in multiple sclerosis. TCRdb's table, derived via immunoSEQ multiplex PCR, lists solely in-frame clones and lacks some. The table records approximately 93,000 clones, approximately 89% of them present only once. The clonotype was recovered from a female donor in good health, enrolled as a control in a pregnancy study. This specimen consisted of peripheral blood, obtained in the first trimester of pregnancy.

The CDR3 sequence is CASSHAGEETQYF. CDR3 bases: TGTGCCAGCAGCCACGCCGGGGAAGAGACCCAGTACTTC. The chain combines TRBV7-3 with TRBJ2-5; weak D call: TRBD2 (5 bases). This CDR3 is 13 amino acids long. Per germline, CDR1 SGHTA and CDR2 FQGTGA. The V and J ends lost 5 bases and 3 bases respectively, with 10 bases between them.